This record covers a single T cell receptor (beta chain). The repertoire was sequenced with immunoSEQ multiplex PCR; TCRdb's copy has only in-frame clones and lacks some. The repertoire holds approximately 65,000 clones, with around 84% as singletons. This specimen comes from a study of technical replicates of blood from a few donors. From germline, CDR1 is MNHNS and CDR2 SASEGT. The germline V and J ends were trimmed by 4 bases and 10 bases, with 5 bases remaining between them. The CDR3 runs 11 residues. Specimen: PBMCs. The chain joins TRBV6-1 to TRBJ1-6; the D is unclear. This receptor was obtained from a human donor in good health. Some clones in this sample may be carry-over from other donors' samples. The CDR3 loop is CASSAQSPLHF. The CDR3 DNA reads as TGTGCCAGCAGTGCCCAGTCACCCCTCCACTTT.